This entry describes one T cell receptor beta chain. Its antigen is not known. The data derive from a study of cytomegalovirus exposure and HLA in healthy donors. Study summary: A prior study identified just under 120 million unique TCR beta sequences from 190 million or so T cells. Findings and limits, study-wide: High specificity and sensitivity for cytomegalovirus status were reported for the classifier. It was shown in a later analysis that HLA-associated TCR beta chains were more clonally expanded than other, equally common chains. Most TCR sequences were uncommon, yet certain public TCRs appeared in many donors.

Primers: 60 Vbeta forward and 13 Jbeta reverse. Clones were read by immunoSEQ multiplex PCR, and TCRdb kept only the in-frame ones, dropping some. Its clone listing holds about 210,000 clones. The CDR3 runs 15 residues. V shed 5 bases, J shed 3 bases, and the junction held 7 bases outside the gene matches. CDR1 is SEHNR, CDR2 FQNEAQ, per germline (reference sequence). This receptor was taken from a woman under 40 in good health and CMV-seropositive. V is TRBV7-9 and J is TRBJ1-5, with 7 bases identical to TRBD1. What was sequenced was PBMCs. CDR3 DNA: TGTGCCAGCAGCCGCGGGACAGCCGTCAATCAGCCCCAGCATTTT. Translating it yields CASSRGTAVNQPQHF.